One and the same sample provided the 20 T cell receptor beta chains below, sequenced in a study of cytomegalovirus exposure and HLA in healthy donors. TCRdb's copy holds only in-frame clones and misses some; the assay was immunoSEQ multiplex PCR. The sample carries more than 130,000 clones, about 90% recorded once. Source material: PBMCs. The receptors were sampled from a woman under 30 in good health and CMV-seropositive.

The chain combines TRBV29-1 with TRBJ1-2; no firm D call. The length of the CDR3 is 11 residues. The germline V and J ends were trimmed by 5 bases and 0 bases, with 4 bases remaining between them. The germline CDR1 and CDR2 sequences are SQVTM and ANQGSEA. In DNA form, the CDR3 reads TGCAGCGTTCCGGCTAACTATGGCTACACCTTC. Translating it yields CSVPANYGYTF.

The chain joins TRBV30 to TRBJ1-5; perhaps TRBD1 as D (6 bases). CDR1 and CDR2 from the germline V gene are GTSNPN and SVGIG (reference sequence). Trimming stripped 1 base from V and 7 bases from J, with 11 bases between. This CDR3 region has 13 residues. The chain's CDR3 is CAWSAGGAQPQHF. The CDR3, as DNA: TGTGCCTGGAGTGCCGGGGGGGCACAGCCCCAGCATTTT.

This rearrangement joins TRBV28 to TRBJ2-1, with TRBD2 as a possible D gene (7 bases). V was shortened by 7 bases and J by 4 bases, with 14 bases between the two germline ends. This CDR3 region has 14 residues. CDR1 is MDHEN, CDR2 SYDVKM, per germline. CDR3 sequence (DNA): TGTGCCAGCATGCCCGGGGGGCCATACAATGAGCAGTTCTTC. Encoded protein: CASMPGGPYNEQFF.

CDR3 in amino acids: CASSQEIGENTEAFF. CDR3 coding DNA: TGTGCCAGCAGCCAAGAGATAGGAGAGAACACTGAAGCTTTCTTT. This rearrangement joins TRBV4-2 to TRBJ1-1; D unresolved. The V gene lost 0 bases and the J gene lost 1 base, with 9 bases spanning the gap. Germline CDR1 LGHNA, CDR2 YNFKEQ. This CDR3 has 15 amino acids.

The genes are TRBV9 and TRBJ2-2; 13 nucleotides match TRBD2. The CDR3 consists of 14 residues. Trimming removed 4 bases from V and 6 bases from J; junction bases left unmatched: 0. Germline V gives CDR1 SGDLS, CDR2 YYNGEE. DNA for the CDR3: TGTGCCAGCAGCACTAGCGGGAGGGCCGGGGAGCTGTTTTTT. Its translation: CASSTSGRAGELFF.

The chain carries TRBV28 and TRBJ1-4, with TRBD1 matching 10 bases. CDR3 length: 14 amino acids. Trimming took 4 bases from V and 7 from J; bases not matched to a gene: 3. Germline CDR1 is MDHEN and CDR2 is SYDVKM. This CDR3 is CASSSTGGGEKLFF. The CDR3, as DNA: TGTGCCAGCAGTTCGACAGGGGGCGGTGAAAAACTGTTTTTT. The full variable domain, rest sourced from reference TRBV28 and TRBJ1-4, is DVKVTQSSRYLVKRTGEKVFLECVQDMDHENMFWYRQDPGLGLRLIYFSYDVKMKEKGDIPEGYSVSREKKERFSLILESASTNQTSMYLCASSSTGGGEKLFFGSGTQLSVL.

This chain joins TRBV7-3 and TRBJ1-1; D is unresolved. V was trimmed by 2 bases and J by 5 bases, leaving 12 bases between them. The CDR3 consists of 14 residues. Germline V gene sequence: CDR1 SGHTA, CDR2 FQGTGA. The CDR3 region has the DNA TGTGCCAGCAGCTTAGATGAAGGGAGAACTGAAGCTTTCTTT. This encodes CASSLDEGRTEAFF.

This clone was observed once. This chain joins TRBV27 and TRBJ1-2; unclear D gene. Germline values: CDR1 MNHEY, CDR2 SMNVEV (reference sequence). This CDR3 has 13 residues. Trimming left V 5 bases short and J 4 bases short, with 11 bases between. CDR3 residues: CASSRGFTYGYTF. CDR3 DNA sequence: TGTGCCAGCAGTCGAGGGTTTACCTATGGCTACACCTTC.

The rearrangement uses TRBV5-4 and TRBJ1-1, with D perhaps matching TRBD1 (6 bases). The CDR3 extends over 16 amino acids. CDR1 and CDR2 (germline): SGHNT, YYREEE (reference sequence). The ends were cut back, 6 bases at V and 0 bases at J, with 18 bases in the middle. This chain's CDR3 is CASKLGTRSMNTEAFF. CDR3 in DNA: TGTGCCAGCAAACTCGGGACAAGGAGCATGAACACTGAAGCTTTCTTT.

The gene calls are TRBV30 and TRBJ2-1, with D possibly matching TRBD2 (6 bases). CDR1 is GTSNPN and CDR2 is SVGIG in the germline V gene (reference sequence). V was cut by 4 bases and J by 6 bases, with 16 bases left in between. The CDR3 extends over 14 amino acids. CDR3 nucleotides: TGTGCCTGGAAGACTAGTTTATGGGCCAATGAGCAGTTCTTC. It codes for CAWKTSLWANEQFF.

This chain joins TRBV19 and TRBJ2-7; a weak D match, TRBD1 (6 bases). The CDR3 contains 14 residues. Trimming cost V 3 bases and J 3 bases, with 12 bases left between them. Germline V lookup: CDR1 LNHDA, CDR2 SQIVND (reference sequence). Here the CDR3 reads CASSMTGRGYEQYF. CDR3 DNA: TGTGCCAGTAGTATGACAGGACGTGGCTACGAGCAGTACTTC.

This clone was observed a single time. The V gene is TRBV4-2, the J gene TRBJ2-2; TRBD2 aligns across 10 bases. Germline V gene lookup returns CDR1 LGHNA and CDR2 YNFKEQ. The CDR3 extends over 17 amino acids. The ends lost 3 bases at V and 4 bases at J; junction bases unmatched: 8. The CDR3, as DNA: TGTGCCAGCAGCCAGGGGCTAGCGGGGGCCGCCACCGGGGAGCTGTTTTTT. This encodes CASSQGLAGAATGELFF.

The chain uses TRBV19 and TRBJ1-4; no definite D call. Germline CDR1 and CDR2: LNHDA and SQIVND (reference sequence). The germline V and J ends were trimmed by 1 base and 7 bases, with 13 bases remaining between them. This CDR3 comprises 15 residues. The CDR3: CASSIVRQRSEKLFF. CDR3 nucleotides: TGTGCCAGTAGTATAGTGCGGCAACGGTCTGAAAAACTGTTTTTT.

The chain employs TRBV7-6 and TRBJ2-5; 14 nucleotides align to TRBD2. The CDR3 totals 15 residues. Trimming removed 4 bases from V and 5 bases from J; junction bases left unmatched: 3. Germline CDR1 and CDR2: SGHVS and FNYEAQ. Here the CDR3 DNA reads TGTGCCAGCAGCTCGGGACTAGCGGGGGCGGAGACCCAGTACTTC. It yields the protein CASSSGLAGAETQYF.

The chain uses TRBV5-8 and TRBJ2-2, with TRBD1 matching over 9 bases. CDR3 length: 14 residues. The germline V gene encodes CDR1 SGHTS and CDR2 YDEGEE. J lost 5 bases, V lost 6 bases, and 5 bases had no gene match. The DNA of the CDR3 is TGTGCCAGCACCTTTGGGACAGGGACCGGGGAGCTGTTTTTT. Its protein product is CASTFGTGTGELFF.

V is TRBV7-2 and J is TRBJ2-5, with D possibly TRBD1 on 5 matching bases. The CDR3 is 13 amino acids. Germline assignment: CDR1 SGHTA and CDR2 FQGNSA. Trimming pared 2 bases from V and 5 bases from J, leaving 9 bases between. The CDR3 nucleotides are TGTGCCAGCAGCTTAAACAGGATGGAGACCCAGTACTTC. Translated: CASSLNRMETQYF.

The genes are TRBV6-6 and TRBJ2-2; D might be TRBD1 (6 bases). Germline V gives CDR1 MNHNY, CDR2 SVGAGI (reference sequence). The ends were cut back, 2 bases at V and 7 bases at J, with 14 bases in the middle. The CDR3 runs 15 residues. In DNA, the CDR3 is TGTGCCAGCAGTTACACACAGGGCAGGGGCGGGGAGCTGTTTTTT. Amino acid sequence: CASSYTQGRGGELFF.

This chain joins TRBV9 and TRBJ2-5, with 7 bases that match TRBD1. The length of the CDR3 is 15 residues. V was clipped by 3 bases and J by 5 bases; unmatched bases: 10. The V gene's germline CDR1 is SGDLS and CDR2 YYNGEE. The CDR3 spells CASSATGSTVETQYF. For the CDR3, the DNA is TGTGCCAGCAGCGCGACAGGGTCTACGGTGGAGACCCAGTACTTC.

The rearrangement uses TRBV11-1 and TRBJ2-3; 11 bases align to TRBD2. The junction had 4 bases not matched to a gene; V was cut back by 8 bases and J by 3 bases. Looked up from germline, CDR1 is SGHAT and CDR2 is FQDESV (reference sequence). The CDR3 extends over 14 amino acids. The CDR3 region has the DNA TGTGCCAGCGGGCCTAGCGGGAGGACAGATACGCAGTATTTT. It yields the protein CASGPSGRTDTQYF.

The V gene is TRBV30, the J gene TRBJ1-2, with D possibly TRBD1 on 5 matching bases. V was trimmed by 0 bases and J by 6 bases, leaving 17 bases between them. CDR3 length: 15 residues. Germline V lookup: CDR1 GTSNPN, CDR2 SVGIG (reference sequence). The CDR3 sequence: CAWSVRRQGIHGYTF. CDR3 coding DNA: TGTGCCTGGAGTGTACGGCGGCAGGGTATCCATGGCTACACCTTC.